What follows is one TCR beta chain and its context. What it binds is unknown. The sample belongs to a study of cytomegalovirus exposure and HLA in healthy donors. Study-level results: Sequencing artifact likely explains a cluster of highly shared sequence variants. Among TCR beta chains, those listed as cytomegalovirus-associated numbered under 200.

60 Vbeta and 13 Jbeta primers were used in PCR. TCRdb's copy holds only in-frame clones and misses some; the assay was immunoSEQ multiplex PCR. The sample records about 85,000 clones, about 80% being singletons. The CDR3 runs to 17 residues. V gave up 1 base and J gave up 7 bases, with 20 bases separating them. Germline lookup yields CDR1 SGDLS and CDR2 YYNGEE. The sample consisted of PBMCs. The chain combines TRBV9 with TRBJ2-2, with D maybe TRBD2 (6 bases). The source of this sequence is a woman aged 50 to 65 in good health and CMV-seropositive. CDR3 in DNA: TGTGCCAGCAGCGTAAGGGATCGGGGGTGGTTAGACGGGGAGCTGTTTTTT. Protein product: CASSVRDRGWLDGELFF.